This T cell receptor beta chain stems from a study of cytomegalovirus exposure and HLA in healthy donors (dated by TCRdb to 2016 to 2017). A note on the overall study: An earlier analysis of approximately 640 of the donors reported roughly 300 Gb of sequence data and 117 million unique TCR beta sequences from 150 million to 200 million T cells. An early release covering roughly 600 HLA-typed donors comprised 250 to 350 gigabases of sequencing data and 85 million or so unique TCR sequences. The genetic ancestry cluster associated with self-reported Caucasian donors included 81% of the 398 genotyped donors. The study aimed to test whether signatures of past pathogen exposure could be identified by cataloging public T cell receptors. The study profiled the T cell repertoires of hundreds of subjects by immunosequencing and related them to cytomegalovirus serostatus. Along with the roughly 670-subject first cohort, a separate validation cohort of around 120 different subjects was used. The study combined high-throughput TCR immunosequencing, statistical association of individual TCRs with disease status, and machine learning to predict cytomegalovirus infection status. To study patterns of TCR occurrence, a later analysis re-analyzed previously published TCR beta repertoires from 550 to 800 donors and added high-resolution HLA genotyping. In the later analysis, no new phenotypic data were used to find candidate immune exposures; instead, reliance was placed on TCR beta sequences and their occurrence across donors. An earlier analysis of 587 of the donors used high-throughput TCR beta sequencing to judge whether each TCR beta V gene segment behaved as functional or pseudogenic. Donor age, sex, ethnicity and CMV serostatus were collected together with the repertoire data. A later genetic analysis took genome-wide SNP genotypes for about three fifths of the roughly 700 donors and used that subset as a discovery cohort. All discovery cohort repertoires had been generated using a single sequencing platform. HLA typing covered class I and class II loci at four-digit resolution. Typing coverage differed by locus: A, B, C, DRB1 and DQB1 were typed in roughly 629-640 donors, DQA1 in 522, DPA1 in around 600, and DPB1 in around 440. Four to six DR-DQ haplotypes were handled as single units for association and clustering, since linkage in the cohort was strong. Among 398 genotyped donors of the cohort, an average of approximately 250,000 unique TCR beta nucleotide sequences were sequenced per donor, roughly 18% of them non-productive.

The cohort consisted of some 730 healthy bone marrow donors. At the time of sampling, all cohort members were nominally healthy, though unrecorded immune exposures were likely present. The donor tested CMV seronegative, placing the donor among the 350 to 400 seronegative members of the cohort. A peripheral blood sample was provided by each donor, and peripheral blood mononuclear cells were used for TCR beta sequencing. Genomic DNA extraction from the blood cell samples was performed with the Qiagen DNeasy Blood Extraction Kit. The germline V gene yields SGHRS for CDR1 and YFSETQ for CDR2. Counted from cysteine to phenylalanine, this CDR3 has 15 amino acids. Just the 45-base CDR3 DNA is kept, in frame starting at base 1. V is cut back by 2 bases and J by 6 bases, with 5 bases in the junction unmatched. Preparation of the library involved the immunoSEQ multiplex PCR assay. For the multiplex PCR, a mixture combining 60 forward primers for TCR Vbeta segments and 13 reverse primers for TCR Jbeta segments was used. The CDR3 region of rearranged TCR beta genes was amplified from genomic DNA with a multiplex PCR assay. The Illumina HiSeq System was used to sequence the amplified TCR beta libraries as 87-base-pair reads. The source study handled its data this way. A later analysis counted around 72 million unique TCR beta chains across the 640 or so repertoires, and 10 million to 12 million of these chains were shared by at least two donors. Raw reads were error-corrected and collapsed into unique sequences with a nearest-neighbor algorithm that merged closely related sequences to remove PCR and sequencing errors. To assign V, D and J gene segments, CDR3 sequences were aligned to IMGT reference sequences. Each retained sequence needed at least a six-nucleotide match to both a V gene segment and a J gene segment. A rearrangement counted as productive if the CDR3 had no stop codons and remained in frame with V and J, and every other rearrangement counted as non-productive. Following IMGT convention, CDR3 was defined as the stretch from the second conserved V-encoded cysteine up to the conserved J-encoded phenylalanine. In an earlier analysis of roughly 580 of the donors, sequences lacking an unambiguous match to a single V gene segment were excluded. In an earlier analysis of several hundred of the donors, a V segment was called functional when productive rearrangements were above 56.7%, and segregating when the standard deviation between donors exceeded 5%. A statistical classification framework was built to diagnose cytomegalovirus status from the catalog of TCR beta chain sequences. V and J gene assignment, in a later analysis, came from comparing TCR nucleotide sequences with IMGT/GENE-DB human TR gene sequences. Using the TCRdist pipeline, a later analysis assigned CDR3 sequences along with most-parsimonious VDJ recombination scenarios. In a later analysis, each TCR beta chain was defined by its CDR3 amino acid sequence together with its V-gene family, and reads without a unique V-gene family were excluded. In a later analysis, nearly 600 highly shared, low-generation-probability nucleotide sequences were removed to address suspected cross-contamination and a sequencing artifact. In a later analysis, a clonal expansion index for each public chain was calculated from normalized within-repertoire ranks of inferred template counts. A later analysis computed generation probabilities with a VDJ recombination model fitted to out-of-frame rearrangements, and checked the results against IGoR. A later analysis scored TCR-TCR, TCR-HLA and TCR-CMV co-occurrence with hypergeometric tests, applying a repertoire-size bias correction to TCR pairs. False discovery rates were estimated in a later analysis by permuting HLA or CMV assignments 20 times. A later analysis grouped co-occurring TCRs with DBSCAN, adding TCRdist sequence similarity when clustering within HLA-allele-positive subsets. Repertoires with fewer than 30,000 or more than 120,000 public chains, plus five repertoires with anomalous nucleotide sharing, were excluded from co-occurrence clustering. As stored in TCRdb, this immuneACCESS dataset retains in-frame rearrangements with V and J assigned. A fraction of the clones does not appear; measured against another copy, unresolved V genes explain less than half of the discrepancy, and the remainder lacks a known reason. V and J calls and clone size are those listed in that table; D and trimming were worked out from the DNA. This sample's table lists approximately 150,000 clones. The top ten constitute 0.75% to 1% of the sample.

As regards this clone: Its specific antigen is unknown.

The investigation overall reported the following: Correlated functional status among segregating V segments might be attributable to linkage disequilibrium, but an unknown experimental factor could not be ruled out. Across donors, most TCR sequences were observed very rarely, whereas some public TCRs were present in many individuals. The sequencing pipeline was judged likely to have produced a cluster of highly shared sequence variants as a technical artifact. In a later analysis, TCR association rates were found to vary across HLA loci, with the most associated TCRs seen for DRB1 alleles and the fewest for HLA-C alleles. Because the 87-base-pair reads could not distinguish some IMGT-functional V segments, including TRBV6-2 and TRBV6-3, those segments were excluded. An association between a missense DCLRE1C variant and V-gene and J-gene trimming of TCR beta chains was found in a later genetic analysis and replicated in an independent cohort. Several of the top co-occurrence clusters appeared to be linked to parvovirus B19, influenza, CMV and Epstein-Barr virus, according to a later analysis. The classifier was reported to diagnose cytomegalovirus status with high specificity and sensitivity in both the original cohort and the validation cohort. The authors suggested that the approach could potentially be extended to other disease states and immunological phenotypes. In an earlier analysis of more than 450 of the donors, most TCR beta V segments were observed in productive rearrangements about 87% or about 30% of the time, broadly matching IMGT annotations. Presence/absence analyses assumed roughly uniform sequencing depth across donors, an assumption that may not hold. According to a later analysis, most CMV-associated TCR beta chains appeared to be HLA-restricted, and the HLA associations seemed to be driven largely by CMV exposure. Because counts were too low, some 16 rarely observed V segments, including chromosome 9 orphons, were excluded from the earlier analysis of 587 of the donors. Three of the identified cytomegalovirus-associated TCR beta chains were confirmed in vitro to be specific for cytomegalovirus antigens. Only TCR beta chains were sequenced in this cohort, and the absence of alpha or paired-chain data limited detectable features. The study gave a list of 150 to 200 TCR beta chains associated with cytomegalovirus. Specific HLA alleles were associated with over 15,000 TCR beta sequences at a false discovery rate of 0.05 in a later analysis. Immune exposure information for the cohort was limited to CMV serostatus. When HLA alleles, especially DR and DQ, strongly co-occurred, TCR associations were difficult to assign to individual alleles. Compared with equally common non-associated chains, HLA-associated TCR beta chains in a later analysis were more clonally expanded and had lower generation probabilities. In a later genetic analysis, fewer N-insertions in productive TCRs were reported among donors in an Asian-associated ancestry cluster than the roughly 640-donor mean. Because HLA typing was unavailable for some donors at each locus, only the typed subset was used in association tests. A further reported finding was that TCR beta sequences accurately predicted the HLA-A and HLA-B alleles for most subjects in the first cohort.

The sample consisted of PBMCs. Recombination linked TRBV5-1 to TRBJ2-2; 9 of the junction bases match TRBD1. This receptor was taken from a male donor in good health and CMV-seronegative. The CDR3 sequence is CASSLATGGPGELFF. In nucleotides, the sequence is TGCGCCAGCAGCTTAGCGACAGGGGGGCCCGGGGAGCTGTTTTTT.